One T cell receptor (beta chain) is described in this entry. Its target is unknown. The CDR3 loop spans 18 amino acids. The junction had 6 bases not matched to a gene; V was cut back by 3 bases and J by 2 bases. The germline CDR1 and CDR2 sequences are MGHRA and YSYEKL. The data derive from a study of cytomegalovirus exposure and HLA in healthy donors. Study-wide results and limits: Previously analyzed data showed that most TCR beta V segments were productive at a frequency of about 90% or about 30%. Researchers reported in a later analysis that a missense DCLRE1C variant was tied to TCR beta V- and J-gene trimming.

This PCR relied on a set of 60 Vbeta primers and 13 Jbeta primers. Only in-frame clones appear in the TCRdb table, and some are missing; sequencing was by immunoSEQ multiplex PCR. The sample includes 30,000 to 40,000 clones, almost 70% of them seen just once. The TCR originated in a man aged 40-49 years in good health and CMV-seronegative. The chain combines TRBV4-1 with TRBJ2-2, with 13 bases aligning to TRBD2. Sequencing input: PBMCs. The CDR3 bases are TGCGCCAGCAGCCATGGGACTAGCGGGGAGCTAAACACCGGGGAGCTGTTTTTT. Translating it yields CASSHGTSGELNTGELFF.